This T cell receptor beta chain derives from a study of beta chain features in type 1 diabetes. Overall study context: Sorted cells numbering some 110,000,000 were examined across all samples.

Without exception, sorted populations had purity beyond 95%. What was sequenced were expressed TCRB transcripts, since all of the isolated RNA had been reverse transcribed. Libraries were prepared by immunoSEQ multiplex PCR; TCRdb keeps only in-frame clonotypes and omits some of them. The sample shows about 150,000 clones, around 10% of them seen only once. Germline V gene lookup returns CDR1 SGHVS and CDR2 FNYEAQ. The germline V and J ends were trimmed by 5 bases and 7 bases, with 24 bases remaining between them. This CDR3 has 17 amino acids. Material for sequencing was central memory CD4+ T cells from blood. The receptor comes from a man younger than 35 in good health. The chain uses TRBV7-6 and TRBJ2-1, with D possibly called TRBD1 or TRBD2 (7 bases each). This CDR3 is CASSPQQGRGRRNEQFF. CDR3 sequence (DNA): TGTGCCAGCAGCCCTCAACAGGGGAGGGGTCGGAGGAATGAGCAGTTCTTC.